The 21 T cell receptor beta chains listed next were all sequenced from one sample in a study of tissue T cells after allogeneic stem cell transplantation. As for time point: mouse harvest day 7 after allogeneic transplant. Each mouse received 10^7 T-cell-depleted marrow cells plus 10^6 splenic CD5+ T cells by tail vein. Sequencing used immunoSEQ multiplex PCR; TCRdb keeps in-frame clones, though not all of them. The repertoire consists of over 7,500 clones, with 45% occurring once and the leading ten covering 6.5% to 9%. Sequencing input: gut tissue. All receptors derive from a female BALB/c mouse given C57BL/6 T cells with graft-versus-host disease after an allogeneic hematopoietic cell transplant.

With respect to this clone: Mouse gene names apply. The read falls 1 residue short of the CDR3 end, and the missing part is taken from the germline J gene. Other DNA sequences from this sample encode an identical CDR3 as well. This sequence joins TRBV26 and TRBJ1-1; tentative D call: TRBD1 (5 bases). CDR3 length: 14 amino acids. The germline V and J ends were trimmed by 0 bases and 1 base, with 6 bases remaining between them. Looked up from germline, CDR1 is KGHPV and CDR2 is FQNQEV (reference sequence). The sequenced CDR3 bases are TGTGCCAGCAGTCTGTCGCAGGGAAACACAGAAGTCTTC. It specifies CASSLSQGNTEVF. The whole CDR3 sequence is CASSLSQGNTEVFF.

On this clone: Mouse germline and gene names are used. With the read ending 1 residue before the CDR3 end, the germline J gene is used to fill in that end. The V call is TRBV26, the J call TRBJ2-3, with TRBD1 as a possible D gene (5 bases). The CDR3 has 15 amino acids. Per the germline V gene, CDR1 is KGHPV and CDR2 is FQNQEV (reference sequence). Trimming pared 3 bases from V and 0 bases from J, leaving 10 bases between. The CDR3 sequence: CASSLRRVSAETLYF. The CDR3 DNA, read in part, is TGTGCCAGCAGTCTACGCAGGGTTAGTGCAGAAACGCTGTAT.

A remark on this clone: Each gene name is a mouse one. The read stops 1 residue short of the end of the CDR3; the missing end is completed from the germline J gene. The sample holds other DNA sequences that translate to the same CDR3. The chain couples TRBV26 to TRBJ2-4; D gene ambiguous. Trimming pared 1 base from V and 0 bases from J, leaving 5 bases between. The CDR3 length is 14 residues. Germline loops: CDR1 KGHPV, CDR2 FQNQEV (reference sequence). Here the CDR3 reads CASSLWASQNTLYF. The sequenced CDR3 bases are TGTGCCAGCAGTCTGTGGGCAAGTCAAAACACCTTGTAC.

As for this clone: Mouse gene names and germline throughout. The sequence runs out 1 residue before the end of the CDR3; the remainder is reconstructed from the germline J gene. The chain is built from TRBV19 and TRBJ1-1; no clear D. Trimming stripped 5 bases from V and 0 bases from J, with 11 bases between. CDR1 is FNHDT, CDR2 SITEND, per germline (reference sequence). This CDR3 spans 14 amino acids. CDR3 DNA, as far as it was read: TGTGCCAGCAGCCCCCCGGGAGCAAACACAGAAGTCTTC. This gives the protein CASSPPGANTEVF. The complete CDR3 protein is CASSPPGANTEVFF. The full variable domain, in which reference TRBV19 and TRBJ1-1 provide the parts outside the CDR3, is GGIITQTPKFLIGQEGQKLTLKCQQNFNHDTMYWYRQDSGKGLRLIYYSITENDLQKGDLSEGYDASREKKSSFSLTVTSAQKNEMAVFLCASSPPGANTEVFFGKGTRLTVV.

Of note for this clone: Genes and germline come from the mouse. The sequence runs out 1 residue before the end of the CDR3; the remainder is reconstructed from the germline J gene. The rearrangement links TRBV16 to TRBJ2-5, with D uncertain. The V gene's germline CDR1 is SGHSA and CDR2 FRNQAP. The germline V and J ends were trimmed by 2 bases and 4 bases, with 7 bases remaining between them. The length of the CDR3 is 13 residues. The CDR3 sequence is CASSLFAEDTQYF. The sequenced CDR3 bases are TGTGCAAGCAGCTTATTCGCAGAAGACACCCAGTAC. Full variable domain (rest looked up from reference TRBV16 and TRBJ2-5): NAGVIQTPRHKVTGKGQEATLWCEPISGHSAVFWYRQTIVQGLEFLTYFRNQAPIDDSGMPKERFSAQMPNQSHSTLKIQSTQPQDSAVYLCASSLFAEDTQYFGPGTRLLVL.

Judged by abundance, this clone is medium-sized (0.01 to 0.1%). Any gene name here is a mouse gene name. The CDR3 extends 1 residue past the end of the read, so its final part is completed from the germline J gene. The genes are TRBV13-2 and TRBJ1-4; D remains unclear. The ends were cut back, 0 bases at V and 3 bases at J, with 6 bases in the middle. The germline CDR1 and CDR2 sequences are NNHNN and SYGAGS (reference sequence). The CDR3 spans 14 residues. Partial CDR3 DNA: TGTGCCAGCGGTGATGTGGGGACCAACGAAAGATTATTT. Its translation: CASGDVGTNERLF. The entire CDR3 is CASGDVGTNERLFF.

This clone is medium-sized (0.01 to 0.1%) in the sample. Gene labels here are mouse ones. The CDR3 goes on 1 residue after the read ends, and that part is filled in from the germline J gene. The chain is built from TRBV26 and TRBJ1-4, with no clear D. This CDR3 is 14 amino acids long. From germline, CDR1 is KGHPV and CDR2 FQNQEV (reference sequence). V lost 2 bases and J lost 0, with 4 bases in between. Here the CDR3 reads CASSLGISNERLFF. Partial CDR3 DNA: TGTGCCAGCAGTCTGGGGATTTCCAACGAAAGATTATTT.

This clone was observed a handful of times. Mouse gene names apply. The read falls 1 residue short of the CDR3 end, and the missing part is taken from the germline J gene. This chain connects TRBV26 to TRBJ1-4; TRBD1 is a possible D gene (5 bases). The CDR3 length is 13 residues. Per the germline V gene, CDR1 is KGHPV and CDR2 is FQNQEV (reference sequence). The V end lost 0 bases, the J end lost 7 bases, and 6 bases lay between the germline ends. The CDR3 protein is CASSLSGAERLFF. CDR3 DNA, as far as it was read: TGTGCCAGCAGTCTGTCAGGGGCCGAAAGATTATTT.

To note about this clone: Gene names are mouse gene names. The read stops 1 residue short of the end of the CDR3; the missing end is completed from the germline J gene. This chain connects TRBV1 to TRBJ1-4; 8 nucleotides agree with TRBD1. The CDR3 length is 16 residues. The V gene end was trimmed by 3 bases and the J gene end by 0 bases; junction bases not matched to a gene: 3. The V gene's germline CDR1 is NSQYPW and CDR2 LRSPGD (reference sequence). CDR3 DNA (partial): TGCACCTGCAGTGCGCGACAGGGGATTTCCAACGAAAGATTATTT. Translation: CTCSARQGISNERLF. The whole CDR3 sequence reads CTCSARQGISNERLFF.

This clone ranks as large. Genes and germline are mouse. Read coverage stops 1 residue before the CDR3 terminus; the germline J gene supplies the remainder. The chain employs TRBV12-1 and TRBJ1-2; TRBD1 aligns across 8 bases. CDR1 is SGHSN, CDR2 HYEKVE, per germline. J lost 4 bases, V lost 2 bases, and 8 bases had no gene match. CDR3 length: 15 residues. The CDR3 sequence is CASSRWDRRGSDYTF. Incomplete CDR3 DNA: TGTGCCAGCTCTCGATGGGACAGGAGGGGCTCCGACTACACC.

This clone was observed a few times. Mouse names are used for the genes. Read sequence stops 1 residue before the CDR3 end, and the germline J gene provides the missing end. The chain uses TRBV5 and TRBJ2-3; tentative D call: TRBD2 (6 bases). Germline CDR1 reads LGHNA; CDR2 reads YNLKQL (reference sequence). The CDR3 contains 15 residues. The V end was cut by 4 bases, the J end by 0 bases, with 11 bases between. The DNA read from the CDR3 is TGTGCCAGCAGCCCCTACTGGGTTAGTGCAGAAACGCTGTAT. This translates into CASSPYWVSAETLY. Given in full, the CDR3 is CASSPYWVSAETLYF.

The sample holds a few counts of this clone. All gene names here are mouse names. The part of the CDR3 DNA that was read is TGTGCCAGCAGTCTGGCAGGGCCCAACGAAAGATTATTT. Protein product: CASSLAGPNERLF. The whole CDR3 sequence reads CASSLAGPNERLFF. V and J are TRBV26 and TRBJ1-4, with D tentatively TRBD1 (5 bases). Read sequence stops 1 residue before the CDR3 end, and the germline J gene provides the missing end. CDR3 size: 14 residues. Germline V gene sequence: CDR1 KGHPV, CDR2 FQNQEV (reference sequence). Trimming took 2 bases from V and 3 from J, leaving 7 bases between them.

Note on this clone: The genes and germline here are from mouse. Read coverage stops 1 residue before the CDR3 terminus; the germline J gene supplies the remainder. The rearrangement uses TRBV26 and TRBJ2-1, with 8 nucleotides matching TRBD1. Germline V gene sequence: CDR1 KGHPV, CDR2 FQNQEV (reference sequence). The CDR3 is 13 amino acids. Trimming cost V 2 bases and J 7 bases; bases outside gene matches: 1. Here the CDR3 reads CASSLTGGAEQFF. Incomplete CDR3 DNA: TGTGCCAGCAGTCTGACAGGGGGGGCTGAGCAGTTC. The entire variable domain, with the rest obtained from reference TRBV26 and TRBJ2-1, is as follows: NSKVIQTPRYLVKGQGQKAKMRCIPEKGHPVVFWYQQNKNNEFKFLINFQNQEVLQQIDMTEKRFSAECPSNSPCSLEIQSSEAGDSALYLCASSLTGGAEQFFGPGTRLTVL.

Regarding this clone: The listed genes are named as in mouse. The sequenced fragment ends 1 residue before the CDR3 boundary, so the rest is inferred from the germline J gene. The chain combines TRBV5 with TRBJ1-4, with a possible D match to TRBD1 (6 bases). V was clipped by 0 bases and J by 2 bases, with 10 bases between them. CDR3 length: 16 residues. Germline V gene lookup returns CDR1 LGHNA and CDR2 YNLKQL (reference sequence). The part of the CDR3 DNA that was read is TGTGCCAGCAGCCAAGAAAGGGGACAATCCAACGAAAGATTATTT. It translates to CASSQERGQSNERLF. The entire CDR3 protein is CASSQERGQSNERLFF.

With regard to this clone: Genes and germline are mouse. Sequencing ends 1 residue short of the CDR3 end; the germline J gene provides the rest. The chain has TRBV3 and TRBJ1-1, with 7 positions matching TRBD1. This CDR3 region has 14 residues. CDR1 and CDR2 from the germline V gene are SNHLY and FYNGKV (reference sequence). V trimming: 3 bases; J trimming: 1 base; junction bases outside the gene matches: 2. CDR3 DNA (partial): TGTGCCAGCAGCTTCGGGACAGAAAACACAGAAGTCTTC. It yields the protein CASSFGTENTEVF. The whole CDR3 protein is CASSFGTENTEVFF.

About this clone: Gene names are the mouse ones. The CDR3 extends 1 residue past the end of the read, so its final part is completed from the germline J gene. V and J are TRBV26 and TRBJ2-7; possibly TRBD2 for D (6 bases). V was clipped by 0 bases and J by 0 bases, with 9 bases between them. Germline V CDR1 and CDR2: KGHPV, FQNQEV (reference sequence). This CDR3 comprises 15 residues. CDR3: CASSLSAGVSYEQYF. The sequenced CDR3 bases are TGTGCCAGCAGTCTGTCGGCTGGGGTCTCCTATGAACAGTAC.

This clone qualifies as medium-sized. Gene names follow the mouse nomenclature. Read coverage stops 1 residue before the CDR3 terminus; the germline J gene supplies the remainder. The V call is TRBV20, the J call TRBJ2-7; 11 positions agree with TRBD1. Germline-derived CDR1 and CDR2 are GFQATS and STVNSAI. This CDR3 is built from 11 residues. The CDR3 here is CGGTGGYEQYF. Partial CDR3 DNA: TGTGGGGGGACAGGGGGTTATGAACAGTAC. Looking up the rest from reference TRBV20 and TRBJ2-7 gives the full variable domain: GALVYQYPRRTICKSGTSMRMECQAVGFQATSVAWYRQSPQKTFELIALSTVNSAIKYEQNFTQEKFPISHPNLSFSSMTVLNAYLEDRGLYLCGGTGGYEQYFGPGTRLTVL.

A note on this clone: Gene and germline names: mouse. The read ends 1 residue early relative to the CDR3; the germline J gene fills the gap. The chain combines TRBV1 with TRBJ1-4; 11 bases map to TRBD1. CDR1 is NSQYPW and CDR2 is LRSPGD in the germline V gene (reference sequence). This CDR3 has 15 residues. J lost 7 bases, V lost 4 bases, and 5 bases had no gene match. Partial CDR3 DNA: TGCACCTGCAGTGGCCGGGACAGGGGGTTCGAAAGATTATTT. This codes for CTCSGRDRGFERLF. The entire CDR3 reads CTCSGRDRGFERLFF.

This clone has more than one count but fewer than ten. Gene names and germline refer to mouse. CDR3 bases read: TGTGCCAGCAGTCTGTCGAGACATCAAAACACCTTGTAC. The encoded protein is CASSLSRHQNTLY. The whole CDR3 sequence reads CASSLSRHQNTLYF. This rearrangement joins TRBV26 to TRBJ2-4, with unresolved D. The read comes to an end 1 residue before the CDR3 does, leaving the germline J gene to fill in the end. CDR3 length: 14 amino acids. Deletions cut 0 bases from V and 2 bases from J, with 6 bases between. Germline V gene lookup returns CDR1 KGHPV and CDR2 FQNQEV (reference sequence).

This clone turned up a few times. Gene names are the mouse ones. The CDR3 end is not reached by the read, which stops 1 residue before it; the germline J gene fills it in. V usage is TRBV23 and J usage is TRBJ2-5; the table's D gene call, TRBD2, was not cross checked with the DNA. The V gene's germline CDR1 is KGHTA and CDR2 FQNQQP. This CDR3 has 14 amino acids. The covered CDR3 bases are TGCTCCAGCAGTCAAGTGGGGGACCAAGACACCCAGTAC. This codes for CSSSQVGDQDTQY. The full CDR3 protein reads CSSSQVGDQDTQYF. The variable domain in full, with the rest retrieved from reference TRBV23 and TRBJ2-5, is DAAVTQKPRYLIKMKGQEAEMKCIPEKGHTAVFWYQQKQSKELKFLIYFQNQQPLDQIDMVKERFSAVCPSSSLCSLGIRTCEAEDSALYLCSSSQVGDQDTQYFGPGTRLLVL.

This clone was detected a few times. Gene names follow the mouse nomenclature. The CDR3 extends 1 residue past the end of the read, so its final part is completed from the germline J gene. The rearrangement joins TRBV26 to TRBJ1-5; tentative D call: TRBD1 (6 bases). In germline, CDR1 is KGHPV, CDR2 FQNQEV (reference sequence). The V and J ends lost 4 bases and 3 bases respectively, with 7 bases between them. The CDR3 consists of 13 residues. Incomplete CDR3 DNA: TGTGCCAGCAGTCGGGACATCAACCAGGCTCCGCTT. It yields the protein CASSRDINQAPL. The whole CDR3 reads CASSRDINQAPLF.